These 6 T cell receptor beta chains share one sample of origin, sequenced in a study of cytomegalovirus exposure and HLA in healthy donors. It was with 60 Vbeta and 13 Jbeta primers that the PCR ran. Some clones are missing from TCRdb's copy, which holds only in-frame ones; the method was immunoSEQ multiplex PCR. The sample gives approximately 150,000 clones, around 80% of which show up once; roughly 10% is in the top ten. Material for sequencing was PBMCs. The receptors come from a woman aged 60-75 years in good health and CMV-seropositive.

Concerning this clone itself: A read error may be the cause here, since a much bigger clone is one base away. The rearrangement joins TRBV5-6 to TRBJ1-1; 8 positions agree with TRBD1. CDR3 size: 15 residues. Germline CDR1 reads SGHDT; CDR2 reads YYEEEE. The CDR3 sequence: CASSFRQGIGTDAFF. The CDR3 DNA sequence: TGTGCCAGCAGCTTTCGACAGGGGATTGGCACTGATGCTTTCTTT.

This rearrangement joins TRBV29-1 to TRBJ1-1; D not resolved. The germline gives CDR1 SQVTM, CDR2 ANQGSEA. The CDR3 extends over 11 amino acids. Trimming left V 3 bases short and J 4 bases short, with 6 bases between. CDR3 loop: CSVDSGTEAFF. The CDR3 DNA sequence: TGCAGCGTTGACTCGGGCACTGAAGCTTTCTTT.

This chain uses TRBV4-2 with TRBJ2-7; 8 bases are a match to TRBD2. The V gene's germline CDR1 is LGHNA and CDR2 YNFKEQ. The CDR3 extends over 14 amino acids. V was pared by 3 bases and J by 7 bases, with 8 bases of the junction left unmatched. Written as DNA, the CDR3 is TGTGCCAGCAGCCATACGGACGGGAGGGGGGAGCAGTACTTC. Its translation is CASSHTDGRGEQYF.

The chain has TRBV29-1 and TRBJ2-7; D is possibly TRBD1 (5 bases). The V gene lost 4 bases and the J gene lost 2 bases, with 12 bases spanning the gap. CDR3 length equals 13 residues. The V gene's germline CDR1 is SQVTM and CDR2 ANQGSEA. CDR3 DNA: TGCAGCGTTGCCCGACAGCCCCCCTACGAGCAGTACTTC. Amino acid sequence: CSVARQPPYEQYF.

This clone appeared once. The chain joins TRBV28 to TRBJ2-1, with a possible D match to TRBD2 (6 bases). CDR3 size: 12 residues. CDR1 and CDR2 (germline): MDHEN, SYDVKM. With 6 bases removed from V and 10 bases from J, the gap between germline ends came to 13 bases. CDR3 in DNA: TGTGCCAGCAGACAACCGGGACTCGAGCAGTTCTTC. It encodes CASRQPGLEQFF.

The chain joins TRBV27 to TRBJ2-1; 8 bases are a match to TRBD2. V lost 4 bases and J lost 9; bases outside the gene matches: 8. CDR1 is MNHEY, CDR2 SMNVEV, per germline (reference sequence). This CDR3 is 14 amino acids long. CDR3 residues: CASSSGLGMGEQFF. The CDR3 DNA reads TGTGCCAGCAGTTCGGGACTAGGAATGGGTGAGCAGTTCTTC.